The 4 T cell receptor beta chains below come from one sample, sequenced in a study of regulatory T cells in long-lasting Graves disease. Noted time point: newly diagnosed GD, antithyroid drugs for less than 3 months. Following extraction of RNA from PBMCs, that RNA was used to make the TCR library. Construction of the TCR beta libraries employed iRepertoire HTBI primers in conjunction with Arm-PCR of CDR3 regions. TCRdb fed the multiplex PCR reads into MiXCR, producing one record per CDR3 protein. There are about 430,000 distinct CDR3 sequences in the sample; over 14% occur only once, and over 7% lies in the top ten. The sample was also linked to a second study, of T cells in Graves' hyperthyroidism and ophthalmopathy.

The sample here was peripheral blood mononuclear cells (PBMCs), taken at new diagnosis, from a patient treated with antithyroid drugs. These receptors were taken from a woman in her thirties or forties with Graves disease.

This clonotype was observed many times. CDR3 sequence reads: CASSFPAGQGDTEAFF. The CDR3 DNA reads as TGTGCCAGCAGTTTTCCTGCTGGACAGGGTGATACTGAAGCTTTCTTT. The chain recombines TRBV6-2 or TRBV6-3 with TRBJ1-1; TRBD1 matches 8 bases. This CDR3 region has 16 residues. The germline V gene has CDR1 MNHEY and CDR2 SVGEGT. The junction had 12 bases not matched to a gene; V was cut back by 4 bases and J by 5 bases.

This clonotype occurred many times. The chain is built from TRBV12-3 or TRBV12-4 and TRBJ1-1, with TRBD1 as a possible D gene (5 bases). With 3 bases removed from V and 0 bases from J, the gap between germline ends came to 17 bases. The CDR3 loop spans 17 amino acids. The CDR3 reads CASSFLLTASMNTEAFF. The DNA for the CDR3 is TGTGCCAGCAGTTTTTTGCTGACAGCCTCGATGAACACTGAAGCTTTCTTT.

This clonotype appeared many times. This chain connects TRBV11-3 to TRBJ2-3; a weak D match, TRBD1 (6 bases). The V gene lost 1 base and the J gene lost 5 bases, with 10 bases spanning the gap. The germline V gene encodes CDR1 SGHNT and CDR2 YENEEA. The CDR3 consists of 14 residues. CDR3 protein: CASSLVGDIDTQYF. The CDR3 DNA follows: TGTGCCAGCAGCTTAGTTGGGGACATAGATACGCAGTATTTT.

This clonotype was counted at least ten times. The chain is built from TRBV7-3 and TRBJ2-3; 8 positions match TRBD2. Per the germline V gene, CDR1 is SGHTA and CDR2 is FQGTGA. The CDR3 has 18 residues. Trimming took 1 base from V and 2 from J; bases not matched to a gene: 11. In nucleotides, the CDR3 is TGTGCCAGCAGCTTAATAGGACCGGGACTAGGTGCCACAGATACGCAGTATTTT. Translation: CASSLIGPGLGATDTQYF.